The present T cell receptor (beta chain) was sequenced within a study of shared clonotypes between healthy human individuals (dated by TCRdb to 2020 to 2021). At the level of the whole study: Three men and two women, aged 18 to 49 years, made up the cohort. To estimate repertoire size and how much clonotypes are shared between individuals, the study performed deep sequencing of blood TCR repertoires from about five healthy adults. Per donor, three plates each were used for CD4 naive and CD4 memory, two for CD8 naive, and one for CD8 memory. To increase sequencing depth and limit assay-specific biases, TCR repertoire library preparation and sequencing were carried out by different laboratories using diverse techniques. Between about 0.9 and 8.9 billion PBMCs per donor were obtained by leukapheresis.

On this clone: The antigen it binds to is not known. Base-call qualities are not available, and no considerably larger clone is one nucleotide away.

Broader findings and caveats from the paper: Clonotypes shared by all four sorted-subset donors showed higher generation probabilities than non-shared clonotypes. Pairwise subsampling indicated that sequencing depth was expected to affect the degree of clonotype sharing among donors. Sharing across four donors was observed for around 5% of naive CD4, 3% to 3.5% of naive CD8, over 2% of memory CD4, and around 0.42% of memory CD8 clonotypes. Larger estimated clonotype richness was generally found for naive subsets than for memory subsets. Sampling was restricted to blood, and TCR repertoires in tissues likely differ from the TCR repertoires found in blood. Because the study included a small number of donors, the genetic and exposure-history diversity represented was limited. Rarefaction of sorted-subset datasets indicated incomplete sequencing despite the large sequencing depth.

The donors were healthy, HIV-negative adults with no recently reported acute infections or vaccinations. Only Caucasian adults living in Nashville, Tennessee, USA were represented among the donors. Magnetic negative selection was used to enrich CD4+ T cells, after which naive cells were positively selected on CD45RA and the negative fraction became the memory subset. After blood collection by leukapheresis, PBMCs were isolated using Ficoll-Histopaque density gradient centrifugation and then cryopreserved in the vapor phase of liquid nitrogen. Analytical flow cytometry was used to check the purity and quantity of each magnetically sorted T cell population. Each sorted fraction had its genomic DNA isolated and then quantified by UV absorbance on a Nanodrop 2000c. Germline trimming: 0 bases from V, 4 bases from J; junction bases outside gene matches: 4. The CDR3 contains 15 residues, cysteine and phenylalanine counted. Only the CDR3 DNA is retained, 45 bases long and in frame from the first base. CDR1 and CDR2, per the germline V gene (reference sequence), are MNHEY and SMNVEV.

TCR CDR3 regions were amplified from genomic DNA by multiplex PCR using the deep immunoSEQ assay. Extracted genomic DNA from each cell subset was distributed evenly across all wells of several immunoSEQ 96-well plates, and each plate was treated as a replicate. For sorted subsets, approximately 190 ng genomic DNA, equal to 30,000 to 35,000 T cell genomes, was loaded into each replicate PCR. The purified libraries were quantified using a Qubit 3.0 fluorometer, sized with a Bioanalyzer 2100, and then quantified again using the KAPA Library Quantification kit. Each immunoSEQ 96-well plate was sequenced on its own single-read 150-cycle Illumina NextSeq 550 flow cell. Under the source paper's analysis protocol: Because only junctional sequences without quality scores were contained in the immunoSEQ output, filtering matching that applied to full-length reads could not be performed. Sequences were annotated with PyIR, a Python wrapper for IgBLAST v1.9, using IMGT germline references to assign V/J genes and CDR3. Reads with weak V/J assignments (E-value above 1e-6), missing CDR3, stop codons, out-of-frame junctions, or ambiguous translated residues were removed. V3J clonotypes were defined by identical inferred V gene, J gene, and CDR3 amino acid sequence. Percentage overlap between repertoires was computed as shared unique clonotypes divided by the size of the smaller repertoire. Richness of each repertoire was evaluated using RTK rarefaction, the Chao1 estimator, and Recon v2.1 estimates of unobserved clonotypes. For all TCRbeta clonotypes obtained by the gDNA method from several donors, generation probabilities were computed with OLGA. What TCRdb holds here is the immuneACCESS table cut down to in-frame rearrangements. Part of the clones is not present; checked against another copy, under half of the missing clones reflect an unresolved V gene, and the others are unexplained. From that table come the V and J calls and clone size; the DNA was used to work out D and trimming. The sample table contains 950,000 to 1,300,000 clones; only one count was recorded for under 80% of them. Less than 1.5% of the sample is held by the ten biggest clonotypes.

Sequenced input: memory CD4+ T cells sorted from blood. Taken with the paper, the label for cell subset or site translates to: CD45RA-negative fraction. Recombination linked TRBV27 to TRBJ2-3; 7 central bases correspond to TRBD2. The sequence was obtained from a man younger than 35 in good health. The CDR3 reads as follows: CASSLSTSPSDTQYF. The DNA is TGTGCCAGCAGTTTATCGACTAGCCCCTCAGATACGCAGTATTTT.